This TCR beta chain was observed in a study of cytomegalovirus exposure and HLA in healthy donors (dated by TCRdb to 2016 to 2017). Looking at the study overall: According to a later analysis, one platform produced both the roughly 110 validation repertoires and the roughly 650 repertoires of the first cohort. The study aimed to test whether cataloging public T cell receptors could reveal signatures of past pathogen exposure. High-throughput TCR immunosequencing, statistical association of individual TCRs with disease status, and machine learning were combined to predict cytomegalovirus infection status. Along with the approximately 620-subject first cohort, a separate validation cohort of over 90 different subjects was used.

Details on this clone: Its target antigen remains unknown. The sample holds no much larger clone one base away, and base qualities are not on file.

The germline V gene gives CDR1 as SGHRS and CDR2 as YFSETQ. At the junction V is shortened by 4 bases and J by 8 bases, with 18 bases in between. Counted from cysteine to phenylalanine, this CDR3 has 15 amino acids. Only CDR3 DNA is held: 45 bases, read in frame from base 1. The research as a whole found: The authors suggested that the approach could potentially be extended to other disease states and immunological phenotypes. While some public TCRs were present in many individuals, most TCR sequences turned up only very rarely across donors. Of the cluster scores, 90% to 95% were above 0 in a later analysis, which found that TCRs clustered in the first cohort also tended to co-occur in the 95 to 150 validation repertoires. Three of the identified cytomegalovirus-associated TCR beta chains were confirmed in vitro to be specific for cytomegalovirus antigens. In both the original and validation cohorts, the classifier was reported to diagnose cytomegalovirus status with high specificity and sensitivity. A total of fewer than 200 TCR beta chains were listed by the study as associated with cytomegalovirus. All 120 or so repertoires were used to score co-occurrence in the validation cohort in a later analysis, because that analysis had no HLA typing for the cohort.

The donors were included in the validation cohort of over a hundred subjects, a group kept apart from the approximately 670-subject first cohort. Library generation was performed with the immunoSEQ multiplex PCR assay. As for the authors' bioinformatics: To diagnose cytomegalovirus status from the catalog of TCR beta chain sequences, a statistical classification framework was built. TCRdb mirrors the immuneACCESS table, restricted to in-frame sequences. Some clones are absent from its copies; in checked studies, under half trace to an unresolved V gene, and the reason for the others is unknown. That table gives V, J and clone size, and the DNA gave D and trimming. The sample table holds about 43,000 clones, of which approximately 90% were seen once. The top ten clones comprise 5% to 6% of the sample.

This clonotype was obtained from a man aged 18 to 29 in good health and CMV-seronegative. The chain links TRBV5-1 with TRBJ1-4; the D segment could be TRBD1, given 6 matching bases. The sequencing sample was made of PBMCs. Read as DNA, the sequence is TGCGCCAGCAGCCAGGGGTCCTCGAAAGGGGAAAAACTGTTTTTT. Translated, it reads CASSQGSSKGEKLFF.